A selection of T cell receptor beta chains follows, all from one sample in a study of blood T cell repertoires in COVID-19. The data were produced by immunoSEQ multiplex PCR, yet TCRdb's version contains in-frame clones alone and is incomplete. The table shows hundreds of thousands of clones, with roughly nine tenths occurring only once. The sample comprised PBMCs or T cells enriched from blood (not recorded which). The receptors derive from a woman younger than 45 who had recovered from COVID-19. CDR3s include the opening cysteine and the closing phenylalanine or tryptophan. The order of the fields is D gene, J gene, clone size, V gene, CDR3 length, CDR3 DNA, CDR3 protein. D genes are given only for firm matches. For some rows the clone size is stated as once, few or many, or as a class when expanded; others skip it.

>NA|TRBJ1-1|NA|TRBV12-3/TRBV12-4|12
TGTGCCAGCAGTTTCGGGGGGGCTGAAGCTTTCTTT
CASSFGGAEAFF
>TRBD1|TRBJ1-6|NA|TRBV3-1/TRBV3-2|15
TGTGCCAGCAGCCCGGGGACAGGCTTTAATTCACCCCTCCACTTT
CASSPGTGFNSPLHF
>NA|TRBJ2-1|NA|TRBV18|14
TGTGCCAGCTCAGCAGCGGGTTTAATTGGTGAGCAGTTCTTC
CASSAAGLIGEQFF
>TRBD1|TRBJ1-6|NA|TRBV28|13
TGTGCCTGCCGGGGGACAGATAATTCACCCCTCCACTTT
CACRGTDNSPLHF
>NA|TRBJ2-7|NA|TRBV5-6|14
TGTGCCAGCAGCGTGGAACAGGGACCCTACGAGCAGTACTTC
CASSVEQGPYEQYF
>NA|TRBJ1-2|NA|TRBV9|12
TGTGCCAGCAGCGTACCCAGGGGCGGCTACACCTTC
CASSVPRGGYTF
>NA|TRBJ2-7|NA|TRBV27|13
TGTGCCAGCAGTCTACGGACAAACTACGAGCAGTACTTC
CASSLRTNYEQYF
>TRBD1|TRBJ1-2|NA|TRBV28|15
TGTGCCAGCATGACCGGGACAGGAGCTAACTATGGCTACACCTTC
CASMTGTGANYGYTF
>NA|TRBJ1-5|NA|TRBV4-2|16
TGTGCCAGCAGCCAAGAGAGCAGGTATAGCAATCAGCCCCAGCATTTT
CASSQESRYSNQPQHF
>TRBD1|TRBJ2-1|NA|TRBV5-1|15
TGCGCCAGCAGGGGGACAGGGGTCCCCTACAATGAGCAGTTCTTC
CASRGTGVPYNEQFF
>TRBD1|TRBJ1-2|few|TRBV28|14
TGTGCCAGCAGTTATGGGGACAGGGGGTATGGCTACACCTTC
CASSYGDRGYGYTF
>TRBD1|TRBJ2-7|NA|TRBV4-1|16
TGCGCCAGCAGCCAAGACCCCGGGACAGGGGGTGGCGAGCAGTACTTC
CASSQDPGTGGGEQYF
>NA|TRBJ1-2|NA|TRBV6-5|15
TGTGCCAGCAGTTCCGGACTTGACGAGGCCTATGGCTACACCTTC
CASSSGLDEAYGYTF
>TRBD1|TRBJ2-7|NA|TRBV2|15
TGTGCCGCAGCTACCTCCGGGACAGACCTCTACGAGCAGTACTTC
CAAATSGTDLYEQYF
>TRBD2|TRBJ2-3|NA|TRBV11-2|16
TGTGCCAGCAGCTACTACGGGGGGGGAGCCACAGATACGCAGTATTTT
CASSYYGGGATDTQYF
>NA|TRBJ1-2|NA|TRBV28|13
TGTGCCAGCAGCCCCGACAGAAACTATGGCTACACCTTC
CASSPDRNYGYTF
>TRBD2|TRBJ2-1|NA|TRBV19|16
TGTGCCAGTAGTATTATCCTAGCGGGAGCTTACAATGAGCAGTTCTTC
CASSIILAGAYNEQFF
>NA|TRBJ2-3|NA|TRBV10-3|16
TGTGCCATCAGTGAGTCGCGGGGGCGGTCCACAGATACGCAGTATTTT
CAISESRGRSTDTQYF
>TRBD2|TRBJ2-1|NA|TRBV19|14
TGTGCCAGTCGACTAGCGGGAGAGGTAGATGAGCAGTTCTTC
CASRLAGEVDEQFF
>NA|TRBJ2-1|NA|TRBV7-8|15
TGTGCCAGCAGCTTACCTCCCACCGGTCCCAATGAGCAGTTCTTC
CASSLPPTGPNEQFF
>NA|TRBJ1-2|NA|TRBV6-2/TRBV6-3|12
TGTGCCAGCAGTCGACAACAGGGAGATCGGACCTTC
CASSRQQGDRTF
>TRBD2|TRBJ2-7|NA|TRBV11-3|16
TGTGCCAGCAGCTCACTAGCGGGAGCCCGCATCTACGAGCAGTACTTC
CASSSLAGARIYEQYF
>NA|TRBJ1-2|NA|TRBV7-9|15
TGTGCCAGCAGCTCCAGGGCCAACCCGAACTATGGCTACACCTTC
CASSSRANPNYGYTF
>NA|TRBJ2-7|NA|TRBV4-2|16
TGTGCCAGCAGCCAAGAGGGAGGTTCGCTTTCCTACGAGCAGTACTTC
CASSQEGGSLSYEQYF
>NA|TRBJ1-5|NA|TRBV4-1|15
TGCGCCAGCAGCCGCGATCGGGATAGCAATCAGCCCCAGCATTTT
CASSRDRDSNQPQHF
>TRBD2|TRBJ2-5|NA|TRBV5-1|16
TGCGCCAGCAGCCCTCTGTCAGCGGGGGGCCAAGAGACCCAGTACTTC
CASSPLSAGGQETQYF
>TRBD1|TRBJ1-5|NA|TRBV6-1|16
TGTGCCAGCAGTGAAGTGAACAGGGGAACGGGTCAGCCCCAGCATTTT
CASSEVNRGTGQPQHF
>NA|TRBJ1-1|NA|TRBV4-1|16
TGCGCCAGCAGCCTTCTGCGAGTTGGGGCTGACACTGAAGCTTTCTTT
CASSLLRVGADTEAFF
>TRBD1|TRBJ2-3|NA|TRBV20-1|15
TGCAGTGCTAGTTCGGGACAGGGCCGTTCAGATACGCAGTATTTT
CSASSGQGRSDTQYF
>NA|TRBJ2-2|few|TRBV9|15
TGTGCCAGCAGCCCGATGGGACTCAACACCGGGGAGCTGTTTTTT
CASSPMGLNTGELFF
>NA|TRBJ1-4|NA|TRBV19|15
TGTGCCAGTAGGGACGGCTCGAGCGGTAATGAAAAACTGTTTTTT
CASRDGSSGNEKLFF
>NA|TRBJ1-2|NA|TRBV14|16
TGTGCCAGCAGCCAAGATCTTGACGGAGTGACCTATGGCTACACCTTC
CASSQDLDGVTYGYTF
>TRBD1|TRBJ1-2|NA|TRBV5-4|14
TGTGCCAGCAGCTTGGGGGGACAGATCTATGGCTACACCTTC
CASSLGGQIYGYTF
>NA|TRBJ1-3|NA|TRBV7-2|16
TGTGCCAGCAGCTTAATGCAGGGTCCGATTGGAAACACCATATATTTT
CASSLMQGPIGNTIYF
>TRBD1|TRBJ1-4|NA|TRBV19|17
TGTGCCAGTAGCAAACCGGGACAGGGAGAGACTAATGAAAAACTGTTTTTT
CASSKPGQGETNEKLFF
>TRBD2|TRBJ2-7|NA|TRBV5-8|15
TGTGCCAGCAGCTTCCCGGGACTAGCGTCCAACGAGCAGTACTTC
CASSFPGLASNEQYF
>TRBD1|TRBJ2-7|NA|TRBV13|18
TGTGCCAGCAGCTCCCGGACAGGGGTGAGTTCCCCCTACTACGAGCAGTACTTC
CASSSRTGVSSPYYEQYF
>NA|TRBJ2-7|few|TRBV19|13
TGTGCCAGTATTGGGCAGGGGCATACCGAGCAGTACTTC
CASIGQGHTEQYF
>TRBD2|TRBJ2-1|NA|TRBV20-1|11
TGCAGTGCCAGGCCGGGGGGGGAGCAGTTCTTC
CSARPGGEQFF
>NA|TRBJ1-3|NA|TRBV9|14
TGTGCCAGCAGCGTAGAGAGGGTCGGAAACACCATATATTTT
CASSVERVGNTIYF